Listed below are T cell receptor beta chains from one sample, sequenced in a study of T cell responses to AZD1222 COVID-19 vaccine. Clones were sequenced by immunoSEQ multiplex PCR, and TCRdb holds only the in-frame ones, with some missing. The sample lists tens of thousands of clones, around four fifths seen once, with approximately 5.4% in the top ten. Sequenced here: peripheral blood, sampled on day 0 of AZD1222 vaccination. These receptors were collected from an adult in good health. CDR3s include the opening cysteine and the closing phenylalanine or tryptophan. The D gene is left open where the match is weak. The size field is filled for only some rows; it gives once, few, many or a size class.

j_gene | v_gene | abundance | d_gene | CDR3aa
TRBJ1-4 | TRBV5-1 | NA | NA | CASKEEGSATNEKLFF
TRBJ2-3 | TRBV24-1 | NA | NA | CATSDPTNTDTQYF
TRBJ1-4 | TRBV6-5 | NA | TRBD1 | CASSSPSDRGRGKLFF
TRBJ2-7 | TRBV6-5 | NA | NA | CASSYSVRPYEQYF
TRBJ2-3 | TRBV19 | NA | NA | CASSEGKSTDTQYF
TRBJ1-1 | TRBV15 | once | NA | CATSGHRVGTEAFF
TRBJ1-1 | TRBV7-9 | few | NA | CASTPTVNTEAFF
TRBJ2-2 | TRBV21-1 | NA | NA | CATLDRGPDTGELFF
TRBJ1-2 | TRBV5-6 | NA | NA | CASSLGRLTKLGYTF
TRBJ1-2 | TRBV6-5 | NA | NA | CASSYSPGLGYYGYTF
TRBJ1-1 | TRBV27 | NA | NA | CASSKGDLNTEAFF
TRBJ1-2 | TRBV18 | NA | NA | CASSPSGFYGYTF
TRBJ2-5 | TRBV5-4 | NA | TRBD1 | CASSRDRGFQETQYF
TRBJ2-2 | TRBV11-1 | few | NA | CASSLGPRGGELFF
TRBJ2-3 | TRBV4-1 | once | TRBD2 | CASSLSGGPTTDTQYF
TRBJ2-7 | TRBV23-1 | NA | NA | CASSPPNKGSPYEQYF
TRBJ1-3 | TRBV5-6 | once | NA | CASSLGTGSGNTIYF
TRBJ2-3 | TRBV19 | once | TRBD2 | CASSGGAGGHPSTDTQYF
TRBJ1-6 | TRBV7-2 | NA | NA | CASSLGNSPLHF
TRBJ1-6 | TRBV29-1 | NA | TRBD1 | CSVWTGGNSPLHF
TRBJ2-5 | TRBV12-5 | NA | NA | CASGTRMKETQYF
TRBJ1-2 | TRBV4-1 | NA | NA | CASSQVIGPTNYGYTF
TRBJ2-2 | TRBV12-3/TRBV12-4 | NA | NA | CASRLNTGELFF
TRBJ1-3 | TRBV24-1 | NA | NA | CATSLEGNTIYF
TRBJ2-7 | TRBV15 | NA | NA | CATRAGADHEQYF
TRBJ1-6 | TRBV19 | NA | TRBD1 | CASAGQDSPLHF
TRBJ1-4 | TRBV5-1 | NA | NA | CASSLSWDEKLFF
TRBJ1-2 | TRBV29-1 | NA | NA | CSVAGNYGYTF
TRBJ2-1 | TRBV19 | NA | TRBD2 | CASSIVSSGGYNEQFF
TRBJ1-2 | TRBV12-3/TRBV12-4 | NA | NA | CAAGELGGYGYTF
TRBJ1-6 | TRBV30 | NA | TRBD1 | CAWSGPGTAYNSPLHF
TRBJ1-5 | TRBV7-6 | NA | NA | CASSLGAVSNQPQHF
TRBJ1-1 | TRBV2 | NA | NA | CASSEGLNTEAFF
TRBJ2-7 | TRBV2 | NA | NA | CASSGPGREQYF
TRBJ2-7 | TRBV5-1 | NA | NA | CASSNSGAYEQYF
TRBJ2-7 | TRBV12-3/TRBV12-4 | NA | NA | CASSSTVSREQYF
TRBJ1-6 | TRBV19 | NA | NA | CASSDFVEPNSPLHF
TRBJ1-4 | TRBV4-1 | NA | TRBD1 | CASSHWTGPGNEKLFF
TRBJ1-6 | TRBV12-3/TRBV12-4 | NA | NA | CASSLSGSPLHF
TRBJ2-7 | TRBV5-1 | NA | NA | CASSSARGVGEQYF
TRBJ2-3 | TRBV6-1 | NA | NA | CASSDFGTKSTDTQYF
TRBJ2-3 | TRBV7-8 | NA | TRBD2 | CASSPRTSEDTQYF
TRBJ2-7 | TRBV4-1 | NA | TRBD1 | CASSQDPYRGYEQYF
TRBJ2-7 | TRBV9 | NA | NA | CASSESGMREQYF
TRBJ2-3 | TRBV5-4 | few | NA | CASSPRTGADTQYF
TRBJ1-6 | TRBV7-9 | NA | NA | CASRREGALGSPLHF
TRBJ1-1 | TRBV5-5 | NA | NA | CASSLEGENTEAFF
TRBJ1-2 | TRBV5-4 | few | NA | CASSLVGGYGYTF
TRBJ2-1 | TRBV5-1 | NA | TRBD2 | CASSLGTTSGQFF
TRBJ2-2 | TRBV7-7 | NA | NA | CASSTQLTGELFF
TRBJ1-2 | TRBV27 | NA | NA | CASRGQALPPYGYTF
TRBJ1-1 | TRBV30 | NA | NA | CAWSWQGLIGAFF
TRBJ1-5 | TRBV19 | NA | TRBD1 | CASSIGTDRDLIRGQHF
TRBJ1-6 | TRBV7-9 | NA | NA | CASSPSWFSSPLHF
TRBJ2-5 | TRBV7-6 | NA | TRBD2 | CASSSTAGQETQYF
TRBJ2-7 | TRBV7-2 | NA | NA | CASSLTGFHEQYF
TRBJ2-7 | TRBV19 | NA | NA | CASSETLRFEQYF
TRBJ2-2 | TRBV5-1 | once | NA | CASSSSVQGTGELFF
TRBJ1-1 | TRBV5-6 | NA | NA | CASTLTGTEAFF
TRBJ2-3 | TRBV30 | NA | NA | CAWSAGATDTQYF